This note documents a single TCR beta chain sequence. What it binds is unknown. Repertoires were generated with immunoSEQ multiplex PCR, while TCRdb's copy carries only in-frame clones and drops some. The sample includes 56,000 or so clones, approximately 82% seen only once; the top ten take 4% to 5.5%. This sample is part of a study of OX40 agonist ivuxolimab in advanced cancers. Study information: Partial responses were achieved by three patients: one hepatocellular carcinoma, two cutaneous melanoma.

Study conclusions and caveats: The average count of expanded clones was higher among CD8+ T cells than among CD4+.

Peripheral blood came from all dose cohorts at three timepoints. The receptor comes from an adult with an advanced solid tumor such as melanoma, head and neck, liver or kidney cancer. The source was CD4+ or CD8+ T cells sorted from blood, collected in a trial of the OX40 agonist ivuxolimab.

CDR3 residues: CASPPGPGDYGYTF. The CDR3 nucleotides read TGTGCCAGCCCCCCGGGACCCGGGGACTATGGCTACACCTTC. V gene TRBV2 combines with J gene TRBJ1-2; maybe TRBD1 (5 bases). CDR3 size: 14 residues. Trimming took off 8 bases at V and 3 bases at J, with 16 bases between the two ends. Germline V lookup: CDR1 SNHLY, CDR2 FYNNEI.